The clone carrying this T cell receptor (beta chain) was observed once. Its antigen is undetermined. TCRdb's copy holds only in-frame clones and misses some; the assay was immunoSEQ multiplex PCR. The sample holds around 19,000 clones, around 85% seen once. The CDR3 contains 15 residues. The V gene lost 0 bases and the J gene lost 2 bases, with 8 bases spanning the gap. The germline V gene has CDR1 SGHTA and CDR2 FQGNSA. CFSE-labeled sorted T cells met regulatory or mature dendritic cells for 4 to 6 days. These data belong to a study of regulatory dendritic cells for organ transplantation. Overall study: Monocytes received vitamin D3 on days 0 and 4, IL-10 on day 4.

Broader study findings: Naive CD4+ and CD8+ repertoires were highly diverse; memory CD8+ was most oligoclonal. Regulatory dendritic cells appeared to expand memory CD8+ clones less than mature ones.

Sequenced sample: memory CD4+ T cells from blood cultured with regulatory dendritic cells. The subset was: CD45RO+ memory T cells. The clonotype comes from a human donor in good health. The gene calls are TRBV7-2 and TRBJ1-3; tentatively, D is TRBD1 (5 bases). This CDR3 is CASSLATGAGNTIYF. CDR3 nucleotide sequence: TGTGCCAGCAGCTTAGCGACGGGGGCTGGAAACACCATATATTTT.